These T cell receptor beta chains were read from a single sample in a study of blood T cell repertoires in COVID-19. Method: immunoSEQ multiplex PCR; TCRdb's copy keeps in-frame clones and lacks some. The data hold roughly 90,000 clones, with about 80% observed a single time. Input material: peripheral blood. These receptors all come from a human donor in a cohort sampled during active COVID-19. The conserved cysteine and the conserved F or W are not part of the CDR3 here. The order of the fields is V gene, CDR3 length, J gene, CDR3 protein.

v_gene: TRBV2
len: 10
j_gene: TRBJ1-3
CDR3aa: ASSDMGNTIY

v_gene: TRBV6-6
len: 14
j_gene: TRBJ2-7
CDR3aa: ASSYNPLAGSYEQY

v_gene: TRBV5-1
len: 13
j_gene: TRBJ2-5
CDR3aa: ASSNIGGAVETQY

v_gene: TRBV28
len: 13
j_gene: TRBJ1-6
CDR3aa: ASSFGSTGGSPLH

v_gene: TRBV2
len: 12
j_gene: TRBJ1-1
CDR3aa: ASSPQGGTTEAF

v_gene: TRBV7-8
len: 12
j_gene: TRBJ2-7
CDR3aa: ASSYGGERYEQY

v_gene: TRBV5-1
len: 13
j_gene: TRBJ2-2
CDR3aa: ASSPGTPNTGELF

v_gene: TRBV4-1
len: 12
j_gene: TRBJ2-1
CDR3aa: ASSLDRGSSEQF

v_gene: TRBV3-1/TRBV3-2
len: 11
j_gene: TRBJ1-5
CDR3aa: ASSQGQGMGSY

v_gene: TRBV9
len: 17
j_gene: TRBJ1-2
CDR3aa: ASSVPKPGQGTYNYGYT

v_gene: TRBV28
len: 13
j_gene: TRBJ2-5
CDR3aa: ASSSGLLQGSTQY

v_gene: TRBV7-9
len: 12
j_gene: TRBJ2-1
CDR3aa: ASSLRQGDNEQF

v_gene: TRBV29-1
len: 11
j_gene: TRBJ1-2
CDR3aa: SVEAGMGVGYT

v_gene: TRBV11-2
len: 12
j_gene: TRBJ1-6
CDR3aa: ASSPGQWNAALH

v_gene: TRBV2
len: 13
j_gene: TRBJ2-3
CDR3aa: ASSEGTSRADTQY

v_gene: TRBV5-1
len: 14
j_gene: TRBJ2-1
CDR3aa: ASSTGTRISYNEQF

v_gene: TRBV3-1/TRBV3-2
len: 9
j_gene: TRBJ1-5
CDR3aa: ASSHRQPQH

v_gene: TRBV28
len: 12
j_gene: TRBJ1-1
CDR3aa: ASSLWGARTEAF

v_gene: TRBV7-2
len: 14
j_gene: TRBJ2-4
CDR3aa: ASSLFQGSLINIQY

v_gene: TRBV5-5
len: 13
j_gene: TRBJ1-1
CDR3aa: ASSFWDRDITEAF

v_gene: TRBV28
len: 9
j_gene: TRBJ2-7
CDR3aa: ASSSRNRQY

v_gene: TRBV5-4
len: 13
j_gene: TRBJ1-1
CDR3aa: ASSLARGQVTEAF

v_gene: TRBV2
len: 13
j_gene: TRBJ2-1
CDR3aa: ASSYDRGLRNEQF

v_gene: TRBV5-1
len: 12
j_gene: TRBJ1-2
CDR3aa: ASSSNGGLGGYT

v_gene: TRBV3-1/TRBV3-2
len: 12
j_gene: TRBJ2-5
CDR3aa: ASSQDQRGETQY

v_gene: TRBV9
len: 12
j_gene: TRBJ1-1
CDR3aa: ASSRDRGRTEAF

v_gene: TRBV27
len: 14
j_gene: TRBJ2-1
CDR3aa: ASCSKGPEKYNEQF

v_gene: TRBV28
len: 13
j_gene: TRBJ1-2
CDR3aa: ASSLGQGPQDGYT

v_gene: TRBV3-1/TRBV3-2
len: 14
j_gene: TRBJ1-5
CDR3aa: ASSQNSGAGVQPQH

v_gene: TRBV7-2
len: 13
j_gene: TRBJ2-1
CDR3aa: ASSKGLAVYNEQF

v_gene: TRBV13
len: 15
j_gene: TRBJ2-7
CDR3aa: ASSLEHRGVGSGEQY

v_gene: TRBV4-1
len: 16
j_gene: TRBJ2-2
CDR3aa: ASSQEIGRGYLTGELF

v_gene: TRBV5-1
len: 13
j_gene: TRBJ1-2
CDR3aa: ASSTNTGTADGYT

v_gene: TRBV28
len: 9
j_gene: TRBJ1-2
CDR3aa: ASRGSYGYT

v_gene: TRBV9
len: 14
j_gene: TRBJ1-1
CDR3aa: ASSPGEGTMNTEAF

v_gene: TRBV6-4
len: 14
j_gene: TRBJ2-2
CDR3aa: ASSDLGQGNTGELF

v_gene: TRBV30
len: 13
j_gene: TRBJ2-5
CDR3aa: AWSDRGGLTETQY

v_gene: TRBV5-1
len: 13
j_gene: TRBJ2-1
CDR3aa: ASSLGGGSYNEQF

v_gene: TRBV2
len: 11
j_gene: TRBJ2-7
CDR3aa: ASRNNQGGEQY

v_gene: TRBV20-1
len: 10
j_gene: TRBJ1-1
CDR3aa: SASPKGAEAF

v_gene: TRBV18
len: 10
j_gene: TRBJ2-1
CDR3aa: ASSPHPGVQF

v_gene: TRBV5-4
len: 11
j_gene: TRBJ2-1
CDR3aa: ASSSGLYNEQF

v_gene: TRBV2
len: 13
j_gene: TRBJ2-3
CDR3aa: ATRWGTYGTDTQY

v_gene: TRBV29-1
len: 14
j_gene: TRBJ2-5
CDR3aa: SATPGLAERQETQY

v_gene: TRBV28
len: 14
j_gene: TRBJ2-5
CDR3aa: ASSFGRATTQETQY

v_gene: TRBV28
len: 12
j_gene: TRBJ1-1
CDR3aa: ASSLSGKNTEAF

v_gene: TRBV6-6
len: 15
j_gene: TRBJ2-1
CDR3aa: ASSPARTGGPYNEQF

v_gene: TRBV7-9
len: 13
j_gene: TRBJ1-4
CDR3aa: ASSLVWQANEKLF

v_gene: TRBV30
len: 10
j_gene: TRBJ2-1
CDR3aa: AYRGAENEQF

v_gene: TRBV6-6
len: 11
j_gene: TRBJ2-1
CDR3aa: ASSAPTGGEQF